The 8 T cell receptor beta chains below were found in one sample sequenced in a study of T cell responses to AZD1222 COVID-19 vaccine. TCRdb keeps only in-frame clones here, not all; method: immunoSEQ multiplex PCR. The sample includes 100,000 to 140,000 clones, about 90% of them seen just once. Sequences were derived from peripheral blood, sampled on day 0 of AZD1222 vaccination. The receptors were sampled from an adult in good health.

This chain links TRBV2 with TRBJ1-1, with D possibly matching TRBD1 (6 bases). This CDR3 has 14 residues. CDR1 SNHLY and CDR2 FYNNEI come from the germline V gene. Trimming took off 8 bases at V and 0 bases at J, with 13 bases between the two ends. This CDR3 is CASDRTAMNTEAFF. CDR3 sequence (DNA): TGTGCCAGCGACAGGACAGCCATGAACACTGAAGCTTTCTTT.

The CDR3 spells CASSLGGVGELFF. The CDR3 bases are TGTGCCAGCAGTTTAGGGGGGGTCGGGGAGCTGTTTTTT. The chain has TRBV28 and TRBJ2-2, with TRBD2 identical over 7 bases. Germline V gene data show CDR1 as MDHEN and CDR2 as SYDVKM. J gave up 7 bases and V 2 bases, and 1 base lay outside the gene matches. The CDR3 loop spans 13 amino acids.

The chain carries TRBV7-8 and TRBJ2-3; D gene ambiguous. CDR3 length: 15 residues. Germline V gives CDR1 SGHVS, CDR2 FQNEAQ. Between the trimmed V and J ends, which lost 5 bases and 0 bases, there was a span of 12 bases. The CDR3: CASSQRPSSTDTQYF. The CDR3 nucleotides read TGTGCCAGCAGCCAGCGACCTAGTAGCACAGATACGCAGTATTTT.

The J gene is TRBJ1-1, the V gene TRBV4-2; a possible D gene is TRBD1 (6 bases). V was trimmed by 0 bases and J by 7 bases, leaving 24 bases between them. Per germline, CDR1 LGHNA and CDR2 YNFKEQ. This CDR3 is built from 18 residues. CDR3 sequence reads: CASSQEMGAGVRAFEAFF. The CDR3 bases are TGTGCCAGCAGCCAAGAAATGGGGGCAGGGGTCAGGGCATTTGAAGCTTTCTTT.

The chain is built from TRBV11-3 and TRBJ2-1; either TRBD1 or TRBD2 may supply D (6 bases each). This CDR3 comprises 14 residues. With 1 base removed from V and 7 bases from J, the gap between germline ends came to 11 bases. Germline V gene sequence: CDR1 SGHNT, CDR2 YENEEA. This CDR3 is CASSLGGARNEQFF. In DNA, the CDR3 is TGTGCCAGCAGCTTAGGGGGGGCCCGGAATGAGCAGTTCTTC.

V and J are TRBV4-1 and TRBJ1-4; 7 bases match TRBD1. Trimming at V came to 2 bases and at J to 7 bases, leaving 7 bases not matched to a gene. The V gene's germline CDR1 is MGHRA and CDR2 YSYEKL. The CDR3 consists of 15 residues. The DNA of the CDR3 is TGCGCCAGCAGCCAACAACAGGGGCTCGGTGAAAAACTGTTTTTT. Protein product: CASSQQQGLGEKLFF.

The chain employs TRBV6-2 or TRBV6-3 and TRBJ2-2; no clear D. Germline loops: CDR1 MNHEY, CDR2 SVGEGT. V was cut by 6 bases and J by 4 bases, with 3 bases left in between. This CDR3 spans 11 amino acids. The CDR3 bases are TGTGCCAGCAGCCCCACCGGGGAGCTGTTTTTT. Its translation: CASSPTGELFF.

The V and J genes are TRBV9 and TRBJ1-3; tentative D call: TRBD1 (5 bases). CDR1 is SGDLS, CDR2 YYNGEE, per germline. This CDR3 has 18 amino acids. V was pared by 2 bases and J by 0 bases, with 18 bases between. The CDR3 reads CASSVDLQVQSSGNTIYF. The CDR3 DNA reads TGTGCCAGCAGCGTGGACCTACAGGTGCAAAGCTCTGGAAACACCATATATTTT.